These 18 T cell receptor beta chains share one sample of origin, sequenced in a study of T cells in narcolepsy. Profiling relied on immunoSEQ multiplex PCR, and the TCRdb table lists in-frame clones only, not all of them. The sample yields tens of thousands of clones, roughly 80% seen once. Input material: CD45RA- memory CD4+ T cells from PBMCs. These receptors all stem from a human donor with narcolepsy.

This clone was picked up one time. The J gene is TRBJ2-7, the V gene TRBV6-1; 9 nucleotides agree with TRBD2. This CDR3 region has 12 residues. CDR1 and CDR2 (germline): MNHNS, SASEGT. Trimming at V came to 5 bases and at J to 11 bases, leaving 7 bases not matched to a gene. The CDR3: CASSRLAGEEYF. As DNA, the CDR3 is TGTGCCAGCAGTAGATTAGCGGGAGAGGAGTACTTC.

The rearrangement uses TRBV7-2 and TRBJ2-7; the D gene is possibly TRBD2 (6 bases). Looked up from germline, CDR1 is SGHTA and CDR2 is FQGNSA. This CDR3 contains 13 residues. V lost 4 bases, J lost 6 bases, and 13 bases lay in between. The CDR3 reads CASSSGPAGEQYF. The CDR3 DNA reads TGTGCCAGCAGCTCCGGACCAGCGGGCGAGCAGTACTTC.

This clone was picked up a small number of times. This rearrangement joins TRBV6-6 to TRBJ1-5; weak D call: TRBD1 (6 bases). The germline gives CDR1 MNHNY, CDR2 SVGAGI (reference sequence). Trimming stripped 7 bases from V and 7 bases from J, with 11 bases between. The CDR3 has 12 amino acids. The DNA for the CDR3 is TGTGCCAGCAACTCAAGGGGGCAGCCCCAGCATTTT. Protein sequence: CASNSRGQPQHF.

This chain joins TRBV29-1 and TRBJ2-7, with D perhaps given as TRBD1 or TRBD2 (5 bases each). Germline V gene lookup returns CDR1 SQVTM and CDR2 ANQGSEA. This CDR3 is built from 13 residues. V lost 8 bases to trimming and J lost 3 bases, with 17 bases between them. In DNA, the CDR3 is TGCAGCCTGGGGGAGCGGCATTACTACGAGCAGTACTTC. Protein sequence: CSLGERHYYEQYF.

This clone was observed once. The chain carries TRBV7-2 and TRBJ2-1; no firm D call. The CDR3 is 15 residues long. V was shortened by 5 bases and J by 0 bases, with 11 bases between the two germline ends. The V gene's germline CDR1 is SGHTA and CDR2 FQGNSA. CDR3 loop: CASSPHSSSYNEQFF. CDR3 coding DNA: TGTGCCAGCAGCCCCCACTCGAGCTCCTACAATGAGCAGTTCTTC.

The chain has TRBV28 and TRBJ1-5, with TRBD1 as a possible D gene (6 bases). Trimming cost V 5 bases and J 4 bases, with 12 bases left between them. The CDR3 is made up of 14 amino acids. CDR1 is MDHEN and CDR2 is SYDVKM in the germline V gene. The CDR3 reads CASSRTVRNQPQHF. DNA for the CDR3: TGTGCCAGCAGTCGGACAGTCAGGAATCAGCCCCAGCATTTT.

J is TRBJ2-7 and V is TRBV25-1; 7 positions agree with TRBD1. Germline loops: CDR1 MGHDK, CDR2 SYGVNS. Unmatched junction bases numbered 10, after V lost 8 bases and J lost 0 bases. The CDR3 totals 15 residues. The CDR3 loop is CASSSSNRGSYEQYF. CDR3 DNA sequence: TGTGCCAGCTCCTCAAGCAACAGGGGCTCCTACGAGCAGTACTTC.

V is TRBV18 and J is TRBJ1-2; perhaps TRBD1 as D (6 bases). CDR1 is KGHSH, CDR2 LQKENI, per germline. The CDR3 has 15 residues. The V gene lost 3 bases and the J gene lost 6 bases, with 17 bases spanning the gap. CDR3 sequence (DNA): TGTGCCAGCTCACCCCGGCAGGAGGGGGAGGATGGCTACACCTTC. Protein sequence: CASSPRQEGEDGYTF.

This clone occurred once. V and J are TRBV7-2 and TRBJ2-5; D uncertain. Near its end, the DNA agrees better with TRBJ2-7, so the J call may be wrong. From germline, CDR1 is SGHTA and CDR2 FQGNSA. The CDR3 is 13 amino acids. CDR3 residues: CASSPRQYYEQYF. The CDR3 nucleotides are TGTGCCAGCAGCCCCCGGCAGTACTACGAGCAGTACTTC.

The chain links TRBV6-6 to TRBJ2-5; 7 bases line up with TRBD1. The CDR3 spans 15 residues. Germline CDR1 and CDR2: MNHNY and SVGAGI (reference sequence). With 0 bases clipped from V and 2 bases from J, the junction kept 3 bases outside the gene matches. CDR3 bases: TGTGCCAGCAGTTACTCCGGGACAGCACAAGAGACCCAGTACTTC. Protein: CASSYSGTAQETQYF.

The rearrangement uses TRBV5-1 and TRBJ1-2; the match to TRBD1 covers 9 bases. This CDR3 spans 14 amino acids. V was clipped by 4 bases and J by 4 bases; unmatched bases: 5. Germline-derived CDR1 and CDR2 are SGHRS and YFSETQ. CDR3 residues: CASSEGQGPYGYTF. Written as DNA, the CDR3 is TGCGCCAGCAGCGAAGGACAGGGGCCCTATGGCTACACCTTC.

On this clone: The same CDR3 arises from other DNA sequences in this sample as well. This chain links TRBV5-6 with TRBJ2-5; unclear D gene. In germline, CDR1 is SGHDT, CDR2 YYEEEE. The CDR3 consists of 13 residues. The V end lost 0 bases, the J end lost 2 bases, and 5 bases lay between the germline ends. Here the CDR3 DNA reads TGTGCCAGCAGCTTGGGCCTACAAGAGACCCAGTACTTC. Amino acid sequence: CASSLGLQETQYF.

V is TRBV30 and J is TRBJ2-5; 9 positions agree with TRBD1. CDR1 is GTSNPN, CDR2 SVGIG, per germline (reference sequence). CDR3 length: 11 amino acids. V lost 8 bases, J lost 5 bases, and 3 bases stayed unmatched. The CDR3 nucleotides are TGTGCCGGGACAGGGCAGGAGACCCAGTACTTC. It specifies CAGTGQETQYF. The full variable domain, completed using reference TRBV30 and TRBJ2-5, is SQTIHQWPATLVQPVGSPLSLECTVEGTSNPNLYWYRQAAGRGLQLLFYSVGIGQISSEVPQNLSASRPQDRQFILSSKKLLLSDSGFYLCAGTGQETQYFGPGTRLLVL.

The genes are TRBV27 and TRBJ1-1; no firm D call. The CDR3 contains 14 residues. The germline V gene encodes CDR1 MNHEY and CDR2 SMNVEV (reference sequence). V gave up 3 bases and J gave up 2 bases, with 10 bases separating them. The CDR3 coding sequence is TGTGCCAGCAGTTTTGGGCCAGCCAACACTGAAGCTTTCTTT. It specifies CASSFGPANTEAFF.

The rearrangement uses TRBV18 and TRBJ1-4, with D hard to call. This CDR3 is built from 14 residues. CDR1 is KGHSH, CDR2 LQKENI, per germline. Trimming stripped 3 bases from V and 4 bases from J, with 9 bases between. For the CDR3, the DNA is TGTGCCAGCTCACCCGGGAGCCATAATGAAAAACTGTTTTTT. It translates to CASSPGSHNEKLFF.

This chain connects TRBV11-1 to TRBJ1-1, with D possibly matching TRBD1 (6 bases). The CDR3 is 14 amino acids. Germline V gene sequence: CDR1 SGHAT, CDR2 FQDESV (reference sequence). V was clipped by 7 bases and J by 5 bases, with 17 bases between them. The CDR3, as DNA: TGTGCCAGCACTCCAGATACAGGGATTACTGAAGCTTTCTTT. This gives the protein CASTPDTGITEAFF.

V is TRBV19 and J is TRBJ1-3; D unclear. The CDR3 sequence is 16 residues long. V was trimmed by 0 bases and J by 0 bases, leaving 9 bases between them. From germline, CDR1 is LNHDA and CDR2 SQIVND (reference sequence). CDR3 loop: CASSIDQAVSGNTIYF. The CDR3 DNA reads TGTGCCAGTAGTATAGACCAGGCAGTCTCTGGAAACACCATATATTTT.

The V call is TRBV30, the J call TRBJ1-4; weak D call: TRBD1 (5 bases). The CDR3 is made up of 14 amino acids. Germline CDR1 GTSNPN, CDR2 SVGIG (reference sequence). Trimming took off 5 bases at V and 4 bases at J, with 14 bases between the two ends. CDR3 loop: CAWADSNVNEKLFF. CDR3 sequence (DNA): TGTGCCTGGGCCGACAGTAATGTTAATGAAAAACTGTTTTTT. Based on the CDR3 plus reference TRBV30 and TRBJ1-4, the full variable domain is SQTIHQWPATLVQPVGSPLSLECTVEGTSNPNLYWYRQAAGRGLQLLFYSVGIGQISSEVPQNLSASRPQDRQFILSSKKLLLSDSGFYLCAWADSNVNEKLFFGSGTQLSVL.